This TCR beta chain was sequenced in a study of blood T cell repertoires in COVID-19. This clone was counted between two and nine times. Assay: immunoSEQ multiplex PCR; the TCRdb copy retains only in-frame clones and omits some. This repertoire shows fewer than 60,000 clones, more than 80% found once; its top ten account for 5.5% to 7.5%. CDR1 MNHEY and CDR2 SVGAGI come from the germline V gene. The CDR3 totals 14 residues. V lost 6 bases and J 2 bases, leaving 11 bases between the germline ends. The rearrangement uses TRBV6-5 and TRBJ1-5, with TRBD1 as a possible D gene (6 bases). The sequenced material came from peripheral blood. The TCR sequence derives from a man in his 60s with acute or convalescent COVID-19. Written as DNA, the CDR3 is TGTGCCAGCAGCAGAGAGGGGGGCAATCAGCCCCAGCATTTT. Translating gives CASSREGGNQPQHF.